These 29 T cell receptor beta chains originate from one sample sequenced in a study of T cell responses to AZD1222 COVID-19 vaccine. Assay: immunoSEQ multiplex PCR; the TCRdb copy retains only in-frame clones and omits some. The repertoire table contains more than 110,000 clones. The sample taken for sequencing was peripheral blood. Receptor source: an adult in good health.

The chain links TRBV11-1 to TRBJ1-4; 8 bases fit TRBD1. V trimming: 5 bases; J trimming: 8 bases; junction bases outside the gene matches: 7. Germline lookup yields CDR1 SGHAT and CDR2 FQDESV (reference sequence). This CDR3 is 14 amino acids long. CDR3: CASSPRTGPEKLFF. The CDR3 region has the DNA TGTGCCAGCAGCCCACGGACAGGGCCCGAAAAACTGTTTTTT.

The chain combines TRBV7-6 with TRBJ2-2; the match to TRBD2 covers 8 bases. The CDR3 has 16 amino acids. The V and J ends lost 4 bases and 0 bases, in that order; junction bases with no gene match: 4. CDR1 and CDR2 (germline): SGHVS, FNYEAQ. The CDR3, as DNA: TGTGCCAGCAGCTCCTGGACTAGCACGAACACCGGGGAGCTGTTTTTT. Its translation: CASSSWTSTNTGELFF.

The chain employs TRBV19 and TRBJ1-1; no clear D gene. Trimming took off 10 bases at V and 3 bases at J, with 9 bases between the two ends. The germline gives CDR1 LNHDA, CDR2 SQIVND (reference sequence). This CDR3 region has 11 residues. The CDR3 loop is CATFGDTEAFF. CDR3 nucleotide sequence: TGTGCCACTTTTGGGGACACTGAAGCTTTCTTT.

The chain is built from TRBV20-1 and TRBJ1-2, with unresolved D. The V and J ends lost 3 bases and 0 bases respectively, with 8 bases between them. Germline-derived CDR1 and CDR2 are DFQATT and SNEGSKA (reference sequence). The CDR3 runs to 13 residues. For the CDR3, the DNA is TGCAGTGCTAGTCTCCCCGCTAACTATGGCTACACCTTC. Residues: CSASLPANYGYTF.

V and J are TRBV6-6 and TRBJ1-3, with TRBD1 as a possible D gene (6 bases). Germline assignment: CDR1 MNHNY and CDR2 SVGAGI (reference sequence). The V gene lost 5 bases and the J gene lost 3 bases, with 14 bases spanning the gap. The CDR3 has 15 amino acids. CDR3 sequence reads: CASSPRQVGGNTIYF. CDR3 coding DNA: TGTGCCAGCAGTCCTCGACAGGTTGGTGGAAACACCATATATTTT.

The chain links TRBV28 to TRBJ1-2; D is undetermined. V lost 7 bases to trimming and J lost 2 bases, with 17 bases between them. Looked up from germline, CDR1 is MDHEN and CDR2 is SYDVKM. The CDR3 is 15 residues long. The CDR3 bases are TGTGCCAGCACCCTCATAAGGCAGGCAAACTATGGCTACACCTTC. Translating gives CASTLIRQANYGYTF.

The chain is built from TRBV2 and TRBJ2-5; 7 nucleotides align to TRBD1. CDR3 length equals 10 residues. V was clipped by 8 bases and J by 7 bases; unmatched bases: 1. Germline values: CDR1 SNHLY, CDR2 FYNNEI. The CDR3 nucleotides are TGTGCCAGCTCAGGGGGGACCCAGTACTTC. It yields the protein CASSGGTQYF.

Points on this clone: This sample also contains other DNA sequences that code for the same CDR3. The V gene is TRBV19, the J gene TRBJ1-5; D is unresolved. The V gene's germline CDR1 is LNHDA and CDR2 SQIVND (reference sequence). V was trimmed by 5 bases and J by 1 base, leaving 3 bases between them. The CDR3 consists of 12 residues. The CDR3 DNA follows: TGTGCCAGTAGTGGAAGCAATCAGCCCCAGCATTTT. It is translated as CASSGSNQPQHF.

The rearrangement joins TRBV6-5 to TRBJ1-5; TRBD1 agrees at 7 bases. CDR1 MNHEY and CDR2 SVGAGI come from the germline V gene. Trimming cost V 7 bases and J 6 bases; bases outside gene matches: 9. CDR3 size: 14 residues. CDR3 DNA sequence: TGTGCCAGCACCAGACGACAGGGTGCTCAGCCCCAGCATTTT. This gives the protein CASTRRQGAQPQHF.

The rearrangement uses TRBV20-1 and TRBJ1-1; no reliable D call. The V end was cut by 3 bases, the J end by 1 base, with 12 bases between. Germline lookup yields CDR1 DFQATT and CDR2 SNEGSKA (reference sequence). This CDR3 is 14 amino acids long. CDR3 DNA: TGCAGTGCTAGTCCGGCAGCTCCGAACACTGAAGCTTTCTTT. The encoded protein is CSASPAAPNTEAFF.

This chain joins TRBV10-2 and TRBJ2-7; no firm D call. Trimming took off 5 bases at V and 2 bases at J, with 7 bases between the two ends. Germline V lookup: CDR1 WSHSY, CDR2 SAAADI. This CDR3 comprises 12 residues. Here the CDR3 reads CASSMDAYEQYF. CDR3 in DNA: TGCGCCAGCAGTATGGACGCCTACGAGCAGTACTTC.

This rearrangement joins TRBV6-1 to TRBJ1-2, with D unclear. Germline CDR1 and CDR2: MNHNS and SASEGT. The CDR3 length is 13 residues. V was pared by 0 bases and J by 4 bases, with 6 bases between. CDR3 amino acids: CASSEAGSYGYTF. The CDR3 DNA follows: TGTGCCAGCAGTGAAGCCGGGAGCTATGGCTACACCTTC.

The V and J genes are TRBV19 and TRBJ1-5, with 9 bases that match TRBD1. Per germline, CDR1 LNHDA and CDR2 SQIVND (reference sequence). Trimming cost V 5 bases and J 5 bases; bases outside gene matches: 4. The CDR3 sequence is 14 residues long. The CDR3: CASSPWTGDQPQHF. The CDR3, as DNA: TGTGCCAGTAGTCCATGGACAGGGGATCAGCCCCAGCATTTT. Using reference TRBV19 and TRBJ1-5 for the parts outside the CDR3, the full variable domain is DGGITQSPKYLFRKEGQNVTLSCEQNLNHDAMYWYRQDPGQGLRLIYYSQIVNDFQKGDIAEGYSVSREKKESFPLTVTSAQKNPTAFYLCASSPWTGDQPQHFGDGTRLSIL.

V usage is TRBV7-2 and J usage is TRBJ1-2, with 7 bases identical to TRBD1. V was clipped by 5 bases and J by 4 bases; unmatched bases: 1. The germline V gene encodes CDR1 SGHTA and CDR2 FQGNSA. The CDR3 has 12 residues. CDR3 in amino acids: CASSAGGYGYTF. In DNA form, the CDR3 reads TGTGCCAGCAGCGCAGGGGGCTATGGCTACACCTTC. The full variable domain, in which reference TRBV7-2 and TRBJ1-2 provide the parts outside the CDR3, is GAGVSQSPSNKVTEKGKDVELRCDPISGHTALYWYRQSLGQGLEFLIYFQGNSAPDKSGLPSDRFSAERTGGSVSTLTIQRTQQEDSAVYLCASSAGGYGYTFGSGTRLTVV.

J is TRBJ2-1 and V is TRBV7-9, with TRBD2 matching over 11 bases. V was clipped by 0 bases and J by 6 bases; unmatched bases: 1. The CDR3 totals 15 residues. The germline V gene has CDR1 SEHNR and CDR2 FQNEAQ (reference sequence). The CDR3 region is CASSLATSGVNEQFF. The CDR3 nucleotides read TGTGCCAGCAGCTTAGCGACTAGCGGGGTCAATGAGCAGTTCTTC.

The V gene is TRBV6-6, the J gene TRBJ2-7; TRBD1 matches at 10 bases. The CDR3 extends over 15 amino acids. V shed 5 bases, J shed 4 bases, and the junction held 8 bases outside the gene matches. Germline CDR1 MNHNY, CDR2 SVGAGI (reference sequence). Written as DNA, the CDR3 is TGTGCCAGCAGTGCCCGGGACAGGGGCATGTACGAGCAGTACTTC. Protein sequence: CASSARDRGMYEQYF.

V is TRBV5-6 and J is TRBJ2-2, with D tentatively TRBD1 (5 bases). The V gene lost 0 bases and the J gene lost 2 bases, with 11 bases spanning the gap. CDR3 length: 16 residues. Germline V gene data show CDR1 as SGHDT and CDR2 as YYEEEE. The CDR3 coding sequence is TGTGCCAGCAGCTTGGGCCGGACATCTAACACCGGGGAGCTGTTTTTT. Amino acids: CASSLGRTSNTGELFF.

The chain uses TRBV6-2 or TRBV6-3 and TRBJ1-1; no firm D call. Trimming took 5 bases from V and 1 from J, leaving 11 bases between them. Germline V gene data show CDR1 as MNHEY and CDR2 as SVGEGT. This CDR3 has 14 amino acids. The CDR3 nucleotides are TGTGCCAGCAGTAACTTTAGAGGGAACACTGAAGCTTTCTTT. This codes for CASSNFRGNTEAFF.

The chain uses TRBV9 and TRBJ1-6; 7 bases are shared with TRBD1. CDR1 is SGDLS and CDR2 is YYNGEE in the germline V gene. Unmatched junction bases numbered 8, after V lost 3 bases and J lost 8 bases. The CDR3 extends over 15 amino acids. The CDR3 DNA is TGTGCCAGCAGCGATCTCCGGGACAGTCATTCACCCCTCCACTTT. It translates to CASSDLRDSHSPLHF.

The V and J genes are TRBV28 and TRBJ2-7; the D is unclear. The CDR3 totals 12 residues. Germline CDR1 and CDR2: MDHEN and SYDVKM. Trimming left V 10 bases short and J 0 bases short, with 10 bases between. CDR3 DNA sequence: TGTGCCACCGTGGGGTACTCCTACGAGCAGTACTTC. Translated, it gives CATVGYSYEQYF.

The J gene is TRBJ1-1, the V gene TRBV6-5, with D possibly being TRBD1 (6 bases). CDR1 is MNHEY, CDR2 SVGAGI, per germline. The CDR3 totals 15 residues. The ends were cut back, 5 bases at V and 0 bases at J, with 13 bases in the middle. The CDR3 loop reads CASSHRVYMNTEAFF. The CDR3, as DNA: TGTGCCAGCAGTCACAGGGTATACATGAACACTGAAGCTTTCTTT.

CDR3 in amino acids: CASSYTPRGNSPLHF. The DNA for the CDR3 is TGTGCCAGCAGTTACACACCCCGGGGCAATTCACCCCTCCACTTT. The chain uses TRBV6-5 and TRBJ1-6; D possibly corresponds to TRBD1 (5 bases). V lost 2 bases and J lost 7, with 12 bases in between. The length of the CDR3 is 15 residues. CDR1 and CDR2 from the germline V gene are MNHEY and SVGAGI.

The V call is TRBV14, the J call TRBJ2-1; 8 nucleotides line up with TRBD2. Germline V lookup: CDR1 SGHDN, CDR2 FVKESK. The CDR3 consists of 16 residues. The trim removed 1 base at V and 7 bases at J, leaving 9 bases unmatched. The CDR3, as DNA: TGTGCCAGCAGCCAAGGACTAGCGATGGGACCGAATGAGCAGTTCTTC. Protein sequence: CASSQGLAMGPNEQFF.

The chain links TRBV12-5 to TRBJ1-3; the match to TRBD1 covers 10 bases. Germline-derived CDR1 and CDR2 are LGHNT and FRNRAP. Unmatched junction bases numbered 8, after V lost 5 bases and J lost 4 bases. The CDR3 runs 16 residues. CDR3 nucleotide sequence: TGTGCTAGTGGTAACATCCGGGACAGGGGAGGAAACACCATATATTTT. Amino acid sequence: CASGNIRDRGGNTIYF.

This sequence joins TRBV4-1 and TRBJ1-2, with D perhaps TRBD1 (5 bases). Between the trimmed V and J ends, which lost 2 bases and 1 base, there was a span of 11 bases. The CDR3 is 15 residues long. The germline V gene encodes CDR1 MGHRA and CDR2 YSYEKL. CDR3 amino acids: CASSQPGPRNYGYTF. CDR3 bases: TGCGCCAGCAGCCAACCGGGACCGCGTAACTATGGCTACACCTTC.

The chain combines TRBV11-3 with TRBJ1-1; tentative D call: TRBD1 (5 bases). V dropped 5 bases and J dropped 1 base, with 14 bases sitting between them. CDR3 length: 15 amino acids. Looked up from germline, CDR1 is SGHNT and CDR2 is YENEEA. The CDR3 nucleotides are TGTGCCAGCAGCCCTTCGACAGCGCGGAACACTGAAGCTTTCTTT. This translates into CASSPSTARNTEAFF. Using reference TRBV11-3 and TRBJ1-1 for the parts outside the CDR3, the full variable domain is EAGVVQSPRYKIIEKKQPVAFWCNPISGHNTLYWYLQNLGQGPELLIRYENEEAVDDSQLPKDRFSAERLKGVDSTLKIQPAELGDSAVYLCASSPSTARNTEAFFGQGTRLTVV.

The chain has TRBV4-1 and TRBJ2-3; TRBD2 matches 12 bases. The V gene end was trimmed by 1 base and the J gene end by 5 bases; junction bases not matched to a gene: 4. This CDR3 is 16 amino acids long. Germline V gene data show CDR1 as MGHRA and CDR2 as YSYEKL. Here the CDR3 reads CASSQASGGAGDTQYF. DNA for the CDR3: TGCGCCAGCAGCCAAGCTAGCGGGGGGGCGGGAGATACGCAGTATTTT.

The V and J genes are TRBV11-3 and TRBJ1-5, with 7 nucleotides matching TRBD1. V shed 3 bases, J shed 0 bases, and the junction held 11 bases outside the gene matches. Germline V gene lookup returns CDR1 SGHNT and CDR2 YENEEA. This CDR3 spans 18 amino acids. DNA for the CDR3: TGTGCCAGCAGCTTGTTCAGGGGGACGAAAGTTAGCAATCAGCCCCAGCATTTT. Protein product: CASSLFRGTKVSNQPQHF.

J is TRBJ1-1 and V is TRBV5-6, with 11 nucleotides matching TRBD1. V lost 3 bases to trimming and J lost 5 bases; unmatched junction nucleotides: 9. Germline-derived CDR1 and CDR2 are SGHDT and YYEEEE. The CDR3 is 16 residues long. CDR3 bases: TGTGCCAGCAGCTATAGGACAGGGGGCATGGGAACTGAAGCTTTCTTT. It translates to CASSYRTGGMGTEAFF.